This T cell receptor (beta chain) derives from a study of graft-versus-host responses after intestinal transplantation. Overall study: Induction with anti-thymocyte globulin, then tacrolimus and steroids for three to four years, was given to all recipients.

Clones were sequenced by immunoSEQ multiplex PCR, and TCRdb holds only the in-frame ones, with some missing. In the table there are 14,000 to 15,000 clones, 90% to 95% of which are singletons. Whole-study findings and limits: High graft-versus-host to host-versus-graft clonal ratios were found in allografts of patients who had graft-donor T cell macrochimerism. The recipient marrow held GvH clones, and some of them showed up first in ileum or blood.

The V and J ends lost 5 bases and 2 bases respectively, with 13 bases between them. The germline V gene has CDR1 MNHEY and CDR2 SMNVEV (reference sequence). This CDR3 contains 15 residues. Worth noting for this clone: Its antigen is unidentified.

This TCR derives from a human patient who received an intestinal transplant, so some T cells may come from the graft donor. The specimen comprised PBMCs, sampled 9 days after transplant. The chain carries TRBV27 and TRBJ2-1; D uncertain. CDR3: CASSPSWRTYNEQFF. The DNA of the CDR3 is TGTGCCAGCAGTCCCTCGTGGCGCACCTACAATGAGCAGTTCTTC.